Below, 8 T cell receptor beta chains from the same sample are listed, as sequenced in a study of shared clonotypes between healthy human individuals. Produced via immunoSEQ multiplex PCR; TCRdb's table is partial and in-frame only. The sample yields approximately 2.1 million clones, approximately 93% seen once. Sequences were obtained from naive CD4+ T cells from PBMCs. Described subset: CD45RA+ positively selected. Source of these receptors: a man younger than 35 in good health. Some clones in this sample may be carry-over from other donors' samples.

This clone was seen a single time. The rearrangement joins TRBV29-1 to TRBJ1-1, with a possible D match to TRBD1 (5 bases). V was clipped by 4 bases and J by 0 bases, with 9 bases between them. The CDR3 length is 13 residues. Germline CDR1 is SQVTM and CDR2 is ANQGSEA. CDR3 region: CSVGGVVNTEAFF. The CDR3 DNA is TGCAGCGTTGGGGGGGTAGTGAACACTGAAGCTTTCTTT. The complete variable domain, with remaining parts taken from reference TRBV29-1 and TRBJ1-1, reads SAVISQKPSRDICQRGTSLTIQCQVDSQVTMMFWYRQQPGQSLTLIATANQGSEATYESGFVIDKFPISRPNLTFSTLTVSNMSPEDSSIYLCSVGGVVNTEAFFGQGTRLTVV.

Regarding this clone: The same CDR3 arises from other DNA sequences in this sample as well. V is TRBV5-4 and J is TRBJ2-7; TRBD2 might be the D (5 bases). Germline loops: CDR1 SGHNT, CDR2 YYREEE (reference sequence). Between the trimmed V and J ends, which lost 4 bases and 3 bases, there was a span of 11 bases. The length of the CDR3 is 13 residues. This CDR3 is CASSTGWGYEQYF. The CDR3 DNA reads as TGTGCCAGCAGCACGGGATGGGGCTACGAGCAGTACTTC.

V and J are TRBV9 and TRBJ1-1, with D tentatively TRBD1 (5 bases). The CDR3 is 15 amino acids. Germline V gene sequence: CDR1 SGDLS, CDR2 YYNGEE. Deletions cut 7 bases from V and 5 bases from J, with 21 bases between. The CDR3 DNA reads TGTGCCAGCGGCCCTCTTGGGCAGGGATGGACTGAAGCTTTCTTT. This translates into CASGPLGQGWTEAFF.

The table lists this clone with a count of one. This chain links TRBV5-1 with TRBJ2-3; unclear D gene. Germline values: CDR1 SGHRS, CDR2 YFSETQ. This CDR3 has 15 residues. The V end was cut by 3 bases, the J end by 1 base, with 12 bases between. In nucleotides, the CDR3 is TGCGCCAGCAGCTCGCTCGGTATGGGCACAGATACGCAGTATTTT. Amino acids: CASSSLGMGTDTQYF.

The V and J genes are TRBV6-1 and TRBJ2-1, with a tentative D call TRBD2 (6 bases). The CDR3 runs to 19 residues. The germline V gene has CDR1 MNHNS and CDR2 SASEGT. Trimming stripped 1 base from V and 4 bases from J, with 23 bases between. CDR3 protein: CASSEVGLAHRHGYNEQFF. The CDR3 DNA follows: TGTGCCAGCAGTGAAGTCGGGCTAGCGCATCGACATGGATACAATGAGCAGTTCTTC.

The rearrangement uses TRBV28 and TRBJ1-5; the D is unclear. This CDR3 is built from 16 residues. Germline loops: CDR1 MDHEN, CDR2 SYDVKM. V was pared by 7 bases and J by 2 bases, with 18 bases between. The CDR3: CASTLGGLQGNQPQHF. CDR3 DNA sequence: TGTGCCAGCACCCTAGGAGGCCTCCAGGGCAATCAGCCCCAGCATTTT.

CDR3 nucleotides: TGTGCCAGCTCACAACAGGGGGGGAACACTGAAGCTTTCTTT. It is translated as CASSQQGGNTEAFF. The J gene is TRBJ1-1, the V gene TRBV18; 8 bases line up with TRBD1. Germline V gene data show CDR1 as KGHSH and CDR2 as LQKENI. The junction had 2 bases not matched to a gene; V was cut back by 4 bases and J by 1 base. This CDR3 has 14 amino acids.

The rearrangement links TRBV2 to TRBJ2-2, with 9 bases identical to TRBD1. Germline CDR1 SNHLY, CDR2 FYNNEI. V lost 7 bases, J lost 7 bases, and 10 bases stayed unmatched. This CDR3 region has 15 residues. DNA for the CDR3: TGTGCCAGCACCCCGGGACAGGGTTTTGGCGGGGAGCTGTTTTTT. As protein: CASTPGQGFGGELFF.